Sequencing of this TCR beta chain was carried out in a study of blood T cell repertoires in COVID-19. Study in general: COVID-19 samples, acute and convalescent, were from the United States, Italy and Spain. From T cells, B-cell-depleted T cells, or PBMCs came the material, which was cDNA or gDNA.

The junction had 13 bases not matched to a gene; V was cut back by 6 bases and J by 2 bases. The CDR3 sequence is 17 residues long. Germline V gene sequence: CDR1 MNHNS, CDR2 SASEGT. Original data processing: Amplification with reference gene primers provided the estimates of nucleated cell counts. Sequenced by immunoSEQ multiplex PCR; TCRdb stores in-frame clones only, minus some. V and J calls and clone size are as listed in that table; D and trimming were resolved from the DNA. Among over 55,000 clones listed, about nine tenths were seen once. This chain links TRBV6-1 with TRBJ2-1; 7 positions agree with TRBD2. The sequenced material came from peripheral blood. The receptor was isolated from a man in his sixties with acute or convalescent COVID-19. The CDR3 coding sequence is TGTGCCAGCAGGGAACTTCGGACTAGGAGTCCCTACAATGAGCAGTTCTTC. It is translated as CASRELRTRSPYNEQFF.